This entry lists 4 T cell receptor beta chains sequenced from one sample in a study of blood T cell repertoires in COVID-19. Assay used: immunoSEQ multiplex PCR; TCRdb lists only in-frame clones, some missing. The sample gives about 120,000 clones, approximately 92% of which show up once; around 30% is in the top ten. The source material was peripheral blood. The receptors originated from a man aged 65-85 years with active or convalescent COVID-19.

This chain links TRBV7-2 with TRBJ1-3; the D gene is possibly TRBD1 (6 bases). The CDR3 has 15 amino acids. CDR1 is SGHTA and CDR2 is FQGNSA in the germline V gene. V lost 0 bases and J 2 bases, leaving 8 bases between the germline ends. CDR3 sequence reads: CASSLAGTPGNTIYF. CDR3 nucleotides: TGTGCCAGCAGCTTAGCTGGGACACCTGGAAACACCATATATTTT.

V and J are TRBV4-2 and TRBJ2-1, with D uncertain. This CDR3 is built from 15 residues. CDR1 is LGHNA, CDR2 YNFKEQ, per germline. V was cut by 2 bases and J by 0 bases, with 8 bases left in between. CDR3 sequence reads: CASSQLLSSYNEQFF. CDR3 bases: TGTGCCAGCAGCCAATTGTTGAGCTCCTACAATGAGCAGTTCTTC.

CDR3 sequence reads: CASSPLAGGGETQYF. CDR3 DNA: TGTGCCAGCAGCCCCCTCGCGGGAGGGGGAGAGACCCAGTACTTC. V usage is TRBV3-1 (or the pseudogene TRBV3-2) and J usage is TRBJ2-5; 9 bases agree with TRBD2. The trim removed 4 bases at V and 4 bases at J, leaving 7 bases unmatched. Germline V gene sequence: CDR1 LGHDT, CDR2 YNNKEL (reference sequence). This CDR3 comprises 15 residues.

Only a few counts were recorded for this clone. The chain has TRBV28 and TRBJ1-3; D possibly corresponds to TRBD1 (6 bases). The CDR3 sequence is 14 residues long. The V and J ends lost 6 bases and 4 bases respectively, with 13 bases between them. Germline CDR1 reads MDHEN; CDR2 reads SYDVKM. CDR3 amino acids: CASRKLRGGNTIYF. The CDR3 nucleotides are TGTGCCAGCAGAAAACTCAGGGGAGGAAACACCATATATTTT.